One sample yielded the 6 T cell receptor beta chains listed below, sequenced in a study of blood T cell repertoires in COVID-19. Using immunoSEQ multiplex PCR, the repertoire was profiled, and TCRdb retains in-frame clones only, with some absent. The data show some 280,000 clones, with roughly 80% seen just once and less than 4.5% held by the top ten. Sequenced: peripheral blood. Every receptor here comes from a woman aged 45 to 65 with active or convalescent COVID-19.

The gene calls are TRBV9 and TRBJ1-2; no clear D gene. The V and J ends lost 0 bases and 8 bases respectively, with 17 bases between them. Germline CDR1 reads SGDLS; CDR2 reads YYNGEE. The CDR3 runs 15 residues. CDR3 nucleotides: TGTGCCAGCAGCGTAGACCCGGGGTCTAAGTCGGGCTACACCTTC. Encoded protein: CASSVDPGSKSGYTF.

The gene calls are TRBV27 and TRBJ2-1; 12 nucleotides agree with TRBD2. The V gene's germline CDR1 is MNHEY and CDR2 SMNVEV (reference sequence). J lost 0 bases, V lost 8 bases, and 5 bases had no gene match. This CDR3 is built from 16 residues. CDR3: CASRGTSGRSYNEQFF. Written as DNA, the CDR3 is TGTGCCAGCCGCGGGACTAGCGGGCGCTCCTACAATGAGCAGTTCTTC.

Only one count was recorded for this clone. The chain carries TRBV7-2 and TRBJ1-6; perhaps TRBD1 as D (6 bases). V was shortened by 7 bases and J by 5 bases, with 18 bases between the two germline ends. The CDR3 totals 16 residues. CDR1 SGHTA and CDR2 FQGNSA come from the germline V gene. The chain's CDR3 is CASTRRGALNNSPLHF. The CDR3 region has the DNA TGTGCCAGCACCCGGCGGGGGGCCCTAAATAATTCACCCCTCCACTTT.

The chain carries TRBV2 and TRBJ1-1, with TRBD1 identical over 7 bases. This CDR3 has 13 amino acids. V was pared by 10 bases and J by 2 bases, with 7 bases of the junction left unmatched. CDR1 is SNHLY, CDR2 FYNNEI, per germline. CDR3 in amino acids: CATSGTANTEAFF. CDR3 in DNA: TGTGCCACCAGCGGGACAGCTAACACTGAAGCTTTCTTT.

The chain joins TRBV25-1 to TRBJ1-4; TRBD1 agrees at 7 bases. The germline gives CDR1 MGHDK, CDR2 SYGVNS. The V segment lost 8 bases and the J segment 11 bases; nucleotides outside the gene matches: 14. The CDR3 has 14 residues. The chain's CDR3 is CASGETGTLRKLFF. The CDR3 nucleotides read TGTGCCAGCGGGGAGACAGGGACCCTGCGGAAACTGTTTTTT.

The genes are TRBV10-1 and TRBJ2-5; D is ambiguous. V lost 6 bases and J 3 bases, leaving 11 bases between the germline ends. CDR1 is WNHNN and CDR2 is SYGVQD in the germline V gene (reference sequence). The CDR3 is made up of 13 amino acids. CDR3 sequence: CASRNRGKETQYF. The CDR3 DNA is TGCGCCAGCAGAAATAGAGGAAAAGAGACCCAGTACTTC.